The clone carrying this T cell receptor (beta chain) was seen more than once but under ten times. CDR1 and CDR2 (germline): LGHNA, YNFKEQ. The V and J ends lost 4 bases and 0 bases respectively, with 15 bases between them. The CDR3 is made up of 16 amino acids. The sample originates from a study of CD8 T cells in Susac syndrome. Reverse transcription of roughly 0.5 to 1 ug RNA was performed with random hexamers. Multiplex immunoSEQ PCR targeted 54 Vbeta and 13 Jbeta TCR beta segments. TCRdb reanalysed the immunoSEQ multiplex PCR reads using MiXCR and keeps one entry per CDR3 protein. The table lists some 110,000 distinct CDR3 sequences, 90% to 95% of them singletons, with 0.093% in the top ten. Sequencing targeted TCR beta in T cells from blood (CD8+ and CD4+). Included as multiple sclerosis controls were treatment-naive patients who had stable or active relapsing-remitting disease.

The sequencing input was CD4+ T cells from PBMCs. This receptor was identified in a human donor with multiple sclerosis. The V gene is TRBV4-2, the J gene TRBJ1-1; maybe TRBD1 (5 bases). The CDR3 loop is CASSLTQQEMNTEAFF. As DNA, the CDR3 is TGTGCCAGCAGCCTAACCCAACAGGAGATGAACACTGAAGCTTTCTTT.